This entry lists 15 T cell receptor beta chains sequenced from one sample in a study of T-cell memory formation after mild COVID-19. TCRdb ran MiXCR on the 5' RACE reads and lists one entry per CDR3 protein. The sample yields approximately 34,000 distinct CDR3 sequences, 7.5% to 8% seen once. Source material: PBMCs or a T cell subset sorted from them (not recorded which). Receptors were obtained from a man between 18 and 29 years old who had mild COVID-19 (a few samples of this study predate the infection). Cell type and time point are not known.

This clonotype appeared many times. This rearrangement joins TRBV28 to TRBJ2-2; D unclear. The CDR3 runs to 14 residues. V was shortened by 1 base and J by 6 bases, with 9 bases between the two germline ends. Per germline, CDR1 MDHEN and CDR2 SYDVKM. CDR3 in DNA: TGTGCCAGCAGTTTATATTCTTTTGCCGGGGAGCTGTTTTTT. It is translated as CASSLYSFAGELFF.

This chain uses TRBV24-1 with TRBJ2-3, with 11 bases aligning to TRBD2. The V and J ends lost 4 bases and 4 bases, in that order; junction bases with no gene match: 3. Germline CDR1 KGHDR, CDR2 SFDVKD. This CDR3 contains 15 residues. CDR3 sequence reads: CATSEAGLAADTQYF. In nucleotides, the CDR3 is TGTGCCACCAGTGAGGCGGGACTAGCGGCAGATACGCAGTATTTT.

This clonotype occurred many times. The CDR3 DNA sequence: TGTGCCAGCGGTCGACAGGGGGACTATGGCTACACCTTC. Its translation: CASGRQGDYGYTF. V is TRBV18 and J is TRBJ1-2, with 9 bases identical to TRBD1. The germline V gene has CDR1 KGHSH and CDR2 LQKENI. This CDR3 is built from 13 residues. Losses at the gene ends were 8 bases for V and 3 bases for J; bases not matched to a gene: 4. The variable domain in full, completed from reference TRBV18 and TRBJ1-2, reads NAGVMQNPRHLVRRRGQEARLRCSPMKGHSHVYWYRQLPEEGLKFMVYLQKENIIDESGMPKERFSAEFPKEGPSILRIQQVVRGDSAAYFCASGRQGDYGYTFGSGTRLTVV.

Many counts were recorded for this clonotype. The V and J genes are TRBV7-2 and TRBJ2-7, with 7 positions matching TRBD2. V lost 4 bases and J lost 2; bases outside the gene matches: 5. This CDR3 has 14 amino acids. The germline V gene has CDR1 SGHTA and CDR2 FQGNSA. The CDR3 DNA follows: TGTGCCAGCAGCTACCAGACTAGCACCTACGAGCAGTACGTC. Translated, it gives CASSYQTSTYEQYV.

This clonotype was detected a few times. CDR3 protein: CASSIDRGGRAWLYSNQPQHF. The CDR3 region has the DNA TGTGCCAGTAGTATAGATCGAGGAGGCCGCGCCTGGCTCTATAGCAATCAGCCCCAGCATTTT. The chain combines TRBV19 with TRBJ1-5, with unresolved D. The CDR3 loop spans 21 amino acids. Germline CDR1 is LNHDA and CDR2 is SQIVND (reference sequence). The ends were cut back, 0 bases at V and 0 bases at J, with 24 bases in the middle.

This clonotype was counted a few times. J is TRBJ2-3 and V is TRBV5-4; 8 nucleotides line up with TRBD2. With 1 base clipped from V and 8 bases from J, the junction kept 9 bases outside the gene matches. Germline V gene sequence: CDR1 SGHNT, CDR2 YYREEE (reference sequence). The CDR3 runs to 15 residues. The CDR3: CASSLPPPGGSTQYF. In DNA form, the CDR3 reads TGTGCCAGCAGCTTGCCACCCCCGGGGGGGTCTACGCAGTATTTT.

This clonotype was seen a handful of times. Compared with germline, one end of the junction differs, possibly owing to a read error. The chain is built from TRBV7-9 and TRBJ2-1; unclear D gene. The CDR3 is 13 residues long. Germline V gene data show CDR1 as SEHNR and CDR2 as FQNEAQ (reference sequence). The CDR3 DNA reads TGTGCCGGCAGTGTGGGGTTTTTGGTCGAGCAGTTCTTC. Amino acid sequence: CAGSVGFLVEQFF.

This clonotype was seen many times. The rearrangement links TRBV5-1 to TRBJ2-5; D unresolved. Germline V gives CDR1 SGHRS, CDR2 YFSETQ. The V and J ends lost 2 bases and 2 bases respectively, with 4 bases between them. The length of the CDR3 is 12 residues. This chain's CDR3 is CASSLTQETQYF. The CDR3 DNA follows: TGCGCCAGCAGCTTAACTCAAGAGACCCAGTACTTC.

This clonotype has ten or more counts. The CDR3 DNA reads as TGTGCCAGCAGCTTAGGGGGGACACGCACAGATACGCAGTATTTT. It specifies CASSLGGTRTDTQYF. The J gene is TRBJ2-3, the V gene TRBV11-2; D might be TRBD1 (6 bases). Looked up from germline, CDR1 is SGHAT and CDR2 is FQNNGV. There are 15 residues in the CDR3. Trimming removed 1 base at V and 1 base at J, with 9 bases between.

This clonotype turned up a few times. The CDR3 bases are TGTGCCAGCAGCCCAGCCCAGGCGGATACGCAGTATTTT. Translating gives CASSPAQADTQYF. The chain joins TRBV7-2 to TRBJ2-3; no reliable D call. V lost 5 bases, J lost 6 bases, and 12 bases lay in between. CDR1 and CDR2 (germline): SGHTA, FQGNSA. The CDR3 length is 13 residues.

The rearrangement joins TRBV7-9 to TRBJ2-3; TRBD2 agrees at 8 bases. V shed 5 bases and J 0 bases; nucleotides not matched to a gene: 7. Germline CDR1 and CDR2: SEHNR and FQNEAQ (reference sequence). The CDR3 runs to 16 residues. The CDR3 is CASSPSGGPSTDTQYF. The DNA of the CDR3 is TGTGCCAGCAGCCCATCGGGGGGGCCAAGCACAGATACGCAGTATTTT.

This clonotype was recorded many times. The chain is built from TRBV4-2 and TRBJ2-3; D is unclear. The CDR3 has 13 residues. CDR1 is LGHNA, CDR2 YNFKEQ, per germline. Trimming took 3 bases from V and 9 from J, leaving 13 bases between them. The CDR3 here is CASSQGSSLTQYF. The CDR3 DNA follows: TGTGCCAGCAGCCAGGGGTCAAGCCTGACGCAGTATTTT.

This clonotype was recorded at least ten times. This chain connects TRBV4-3 to TRBJ2-3; the D gene is possibly TRBD1 (6 bases). This CDR3 contains 18 residues. Germline values: CDR1 LGHNA, CDR2 YSLEER. Deletions cut 3 bases from V and 3 bases from J, with 22 bases between. The CDR3 loop is CASSQVVGAEWLTDTQYF. The CDR3, as DNA: TGCGCCAGCAGCCAGGTGGTGGGGGCGGAGTGGCTAACAGATACGCAGTATTTT.

J is TRBJ2-3 and V is TRBV6-1; 9 positions match TRBD2. Germline V gene data show CDR1 as MNHNS and CDR2 as SASEGT. CDR3 length: 16 residues. Trimming at V came to 6 bases and at J to 6 bases, leaving 13 bases not matched to a gene. The CDR3: CASSSSGGSRSDTQYF. The CDR3 DNA reads TGTGCCAGCAGCTCAAGCGGGGGGTCGCGGTCCGATACGCAGTATTTT.

This clonotype was seen more than once but under ten times. CDR3 nucleotides: TGCGCCAGCAGCTCACAGGGATTGGGCTGGGATGAGCAGTTCTTC. Its translation is CASSSQGLGWDEQFF. The rearrangement uses TRBV5-1 and TRBJ2-1; D is possibly TRBD1 (6 bases). With 3 bases removed from V and 8 bases from J, the gap between germline ends came to 18 bases. Germline V gives CDR1 SGHRS, CDR2 YFSETQ. The CDR3 has 15 residues.